The 9 T cell receptor beta chains listed next were all sequenced from one sample in a study of blood T cell repertoires in COVID-19. Clones were read by immunoSEQ multiplex PCR, and TCRdb kept only the in-frame ones, dropping some. This repertoire shows approximately 160,000 clones, 85% to 95% found once; its top ten account for about 0.54%. The sequenced sample consisted of peripheral blood. These receptors were taken from a man in his forties or fifties with acute or convalescent COVID-19.

The rearrangement joins TRBV7-9 to TRBJ2-7, with a tentative D call TRBD1 (5 bases). Germline V gene data show CDR1 as SEHNR and CDR2 as FQNEAQ (reference sequence). V was cut by 5 bases and J by 3 bases, with 14 bases left in between. There are 14 residues in the CDR3. The CDR3 region has the DNA TGTGCCAGCAGCCCGGCGGTAGGGGTCTACGAGCAGTACGTC. Its translation: CASSPAVGVYEQYV.

The rearrangement joins TRBV28 to TRBJ1-1; 7 bases are a match to TRBD1. With V trimmed by 3 bases and J by 6 bases, 7 bases remained unmatched. CDR1 MDHEN and CDR2 SYDVKM come from the germline V gene. CDR3 length: 14 amino acids. The CDR3 loop reads CASSLGQPRAEAFF. DNA for the CDR3: TGTGCCAGCAGTTTGGGACAGCCGCGTGCTGAAGCTTTCTTT.

The chain combines TRBV25-1 with TRBJ1-2; D may be TRBD1 (6 bases). Germline lookup yields CDR1 MGHDK and CDR2 SYGVNS. The CDR3 extends over 13 amino acids. V was clipped by 7 bases and J by 11 bases, with 20 bases between them. The CDR3 sequence is CASTKQGSRQYTF. The CDR3, as DNA: TGTGCCAGCACCAAACAGGGCTCAAGGCAGTACACCTTC.

V is TRBV30 and J is TRBJ1-1, with 9 bases fitting TRBD1. V lost 3 bases and J lost 6; bases outside the gene matches: 5. In germline, CDR1 is GTSNPN, CDR2 SVGIG (reference sequence). The CDR3 is 13 residues long. The CDR3 loop reads CAWSAGTGSEAFF. The CDR3 nucleotides read TGTGCCTGGAGCGCCGGGACAGGGTCTGAAGCTTTCTTT.

The CDR3 DNA is TGTGCCAGCAGCCCCCCTTTTGGTAGCGGAAACCCCCCGAACACCGGGGAGCTGTTTTTT. Protein product: CASSPPFGSGNPPNTGELFF. The J gene is TRBJ2-2, the V gene TRBV27; D is perhaps TRBD2 (6 bases). The CDR3 runs 20 residues. The V gene's germline CDR1 is MNHEY and CDR2 SMNVEV (reference sequence). The V gene lost 6 bases and the J gene lost 0 bases, with 26 bases spanning the gap.

J is TRBJ2-6 and V is TRBV4-1, with a weak D call TRBD1 (6 bases). The V gene's germline CDR1 is MGHRA and CDR2 YSYEKL. V was shortened by 4 bases and J by 2 bases, with 12 bases between the two germline ends. The CDR3 sequence is 16 residues long. The chain's CDR3 is CASSPNPGAGANVLTF. CDR3 nucleotide sequence: TGCGCCAGCAGCCCGAATCCAGGGGCTGGGGCCAACGTCCTGACTTTC.

The chain has TRBV6-1 and TRBJ1-2; possibly TRBD1 for D (5 bases). Germline values: CDR1 MNHNS, CDR2 SASEGT. Trimming removed 3 bases from V and 4 bases from J, with 15 bases in between. The CDR3 consists of 15 residues. CDR3 protein: CASSEDRQTSYGYTF. The CDR3 DNA follows: TGTGCCAGCAGTGAGGACCGACAGACCTCCTATGGCTACACCTTC.

The chain couples TRBV5-5 to TRBJ2-3; 10 positions match TRBD1. Germline trimming cut 4 bases from V and 3 bases from J; bases unmatched to any gene: 8. The CDR3 is 16 residues long. Germline lookup yields CDR1 SGHKS and CDR2 YYEKEE (reference sequence). The CDR3 is CASSRERTGGTDTQYF. DNA for the CDR3: TGTGCCAGCAGCCGGGAGAGGACAGGGGGGACAGATACGCAGTATTTT. Complete variable domain (other parts from reference TRBV5-5 and TRBJ2-3): DAGVTQSPTHLIKTRGQQVTLRCSPISGHKSVSWYQQVLGQGPQFIFQYYEKEERGRGNFPDRFSARQFPNYSSELNVNALLLGDSALYLCASSRERTGGTDTQYFGPGTRLTVL.

The chain employs TRBV10-3 and TRBJ1-5, with TRBD1 identical over 7 bases. Germline CDR1 reads ENHRY; CDR2 reads SYGVKD. This CDR3 has 15 amino acids. Trimming removed 3 bases from V and 1 base from J; junction bases left unmatched: 3. DNA of the CDR3: TGTGCCATCAGTGAAGACAGGGTAAGCAATCAGCCCCAGCATTTT. This sequence encodes CAISEDRVSNQPQHF.